What follows are 29 T cell receptor beta chains derived from one specimen sequenced in a study of blood T cells in healthy people across ages. A second PCR, run for roughly 7 to 11 cycles, used a sample-barcoded 5' primer plus a J-beta primer mix. In TCRdb, the 5' RACE reads were re-called with MiXCR into one record per CDR3 protein. The data show 1.2 million to 1.5 million distinct CDR3 sequences, with 40% to 50% seen just once and roughly 8.2% held by the top ten. Sequencing was carried out using blood. All receptors come from a young woman in good health.

V and J are TRBV20-1 and TRBJ2-3; 9 nucleotides align to TRBD2. Germline assignment: CDR1 DFQATT and CDR2 SNEGSKA (reference sequence). With 3 bases clipped from V and 1 base from J, the junction kept 5 bases outside the gene matches. The length of the CDR3 is 15 residues. CDR3 DNA sequence: TGCAGTGCTAGTCGGATAGCGGGGGGCACAGATACGCAGTATTTT. This codes for CSASRIAGGTDTQYF.

The chain combines TRBV27 with TRBJ1-1, with 7 bases matching TRBD1. Germline values: CDR1 MNHEY, CDR2 SMNVEV (reference sequence). The CDR3 is 17 amino acids. The V segment lost 3 bases and the J segment 0 bases; nucleotides outside the gene matches: 10. CDR3 sequence (DNA): TGTGCCAGCAGTTTGGGCAGGGGGTCGTTCATGAACACTGAAGCTTTCTTT. As protein: CASSLGRGSFMNTEAFF.

The chain is built from TRBV20-1 and TRBJ2-7; maybe TRBD2 (5 bases). V was pared by 1 base and J by 3 bases, with 16 bases between. The CDR3 runs 15 residues. Per the germline V gene, CDR1 is DFQATT and CDR2 is SNEGSKA (reference sequence). CDR3 nucleotide sequence: TGCAGTGCTAGAGTAAGGCGGGCAGACAACTACGAGCAGTACTTC. Amino acids: CSARVRRADNYEQYF.

The genes are TRBV11-2 and TRBJ2-1; D gene ambiguous. V lost 5 bases and J lost 10, with 12 bases in between. This CDR3 spans 12 amino acids. From germline, CDR1 is SGHAT and CDR2 FQNNGV. The chain's CDR3 is CASSAHPGEQFF. DNA for the CDR3: TGTGCCAGCAGCGCCCATCCCGGCGAGCAGTTCTTC.

This sequence joins TRBV15 and TRBJ2-7; D not resolved. The V gene's germline CDR1 is LNHNV and CDR2 YYDKDF (reference sequence). The length of the CDR3 is 13 residues. Trimming pared 5 bases from V and 0 bases from J, leaving 8 bases between. In nucleotides, the CDR3 is TGTGCCACCAGCTACAGTTTCTCCTACGAGCAGTACTTC. This encodes CATSYSFSYEQYF.

The chain is built from TRBV15 and TRBJ1-2; D ambiguous. The CDR3 extends over 12 amino acids. Looked up from germline, CDR1 is LNHNV and CDR2 is YYDKDF (reference sequence). Between the trimmed V and J ends, which lost 0 bases and 7 bases, there was a span of 6 bases. CDR3 in amino acids: CATSREEVGYTF. CDR3 DNA sequence: TGTGCCACCAGCAGAGAAGAGGTTGGCTACACCTTC. The full variable domain, with the rest looked up from reference TRBV15 and TRBJ1-2, is DAMVIQNPRYQVTQFGKPVTLSCSQTLNHNVMYWYQQKSSQAPKLLFHYYDKDFNNEADTPDNFQSRRPNTSFCFLDIRSPGLGDTAMYLCATSREEVGYTFGSGTRLTVV.

This clonotype came up many times. The V and J genes are TRBV29-1 and TRBJ1-5, with 9 bases matching TRBD1. Per germline, CDR1 SQVTM and CDR2 ANQGSEA. Trimming at V came to 4 bases and at J to 4 bases, leaving 2 bases not matched to a gene. The CDR3 contains 13 residues. CDR3 sequence reads: CSVGQGGNQPQHF. In DNA, the CDR3 is TGCAGCGTTGGACAGGGGGGAAATCAGCCCCAGCATTTT.

The chain uses TRBV6-5 and TRBJ2-1, with 9 bases lining up with TRBD2. Germline trimming cut 5 bases from V and 4 bases from J; bases unmatched to any gene: 9. CDR1 and CDR2 (germline): MNHEY, SVGAGI. CDR3 size: 16 residues. The CDR3 sequence is CASSRGVTSGYNEQFF. The CDR3, as DNA: TGTGCCAGCAGTCGGGGCGTGACTAGCGGATACAATGAGCAGTTCTTC.

This clonotype appeared a few times. The V and J genes are TRBV14 and TRBJ1-2; TRBD1 matches at 12 bases. V dropped 4 bases and J dropped 0; count of bases not matched to a gene: 3. CDR1 SGHDN and CDR2 FVKESK come from the germline V gene. The CDR3 is 16 residues long. This CDR3 reads CASSRGQGASNYGYTF. For the CDR3, the DNA is TGTGCCAGCAGCCGGGGACAGGGGGCCTCTAACTATGGCTACACCTTC.

This sequence joins TRBV4-1 and TRBJ2-1, with TRBD1 matching over 7 bases. The CDR3 covers 14 residues. The germline V gene encodes CDR1 MGHRA and CDR2 YSYEKL. Germline trimming cut 2 bases from V and 6 bases from J; bases unmatched to any gene: 4. CDR3 protein: CASSQRQGFNEQFF. Written as DNA, the CDR3 is TGCGCCAGCAGCCAAAGACAGGGCTTCAATGAGCAGTTCTTC.

This sequence joins TRBV7-2 and TRBJ2-1; D remains ambiguous. V lost 2 bases and J 1 base, leaving 9 bases between the germline ends. Germline-derived CDR1 and CDR2 are SGHTA and FQGNSA. This CDR3 region has 15 residues. This CDR3 reads CASSLRYSSYNEQFF. CDR3 nucleotides: TGTGCCAGCAGCTTAAGGTATAGTTCCTACAATGAGCAGTTCTTC.

Only a few counts were recorded for this clonotype. The chain has TRBV5-1 and TRBJ2-3; 8 positions match TRBD1. The V segment lost 2 bases and the J segment 1 base; nucleotides outside the gene matches: 6. Looked up from germline, CDR1 is SGHRS and CDR2 is YFSETQ. The CDR3 covers 16 residues. The CDR3 nucleotides read TGCGCCAGCAGCTTATCTCGGACAGGGCGCACAGATACGCAGTATTTT. It encodes CASSLSRTGRTDTQYF.

This clonotype has more than one count but fewer than ten. The chain links TRBV6-5 to TRBJ2-1, with 10 bases aligning to TRBD2. The CDR3 has 16 residues. The germline CDR1 and CDR2 sequences are MNHEY and SVGAGI. With 8 bases clipped from V and 4 bases from J, the junction kept 11 bases outside the gene matches. The CDR3 reads CASGVSSGSGYNEQFF. The CDR3 DNA reads TGTGCCAGCGGAGTGTCTAGCGGGAGCGGTTACAATGAGCAGTTCTTC.

The chain has TRBV7-9 and TRBJ2-2; 14 nucleotides align to TRBD2. The germline gives CDR1 SEHNR, CDR2 FQNEAQ (reference sequence). This CDR3 comprises 16 residues. Trimming cost V 5 bases and J 7 bases; bases outside gene matches: 6. CDR3 protein: CASSQGLAGANGELFF. DNA for the CDR3: TGTGCCAGCAGCCAGGGACTAGCGGGAGCTAACGGGGAGCTGTTTTTT.

This clonotype was counted only a few times. This chain joins TRBV11-2 and TRBJ2-3; D is undetermined. V was clipped by 5 bases and J by 3 bases, with 21 bases between them. This CDR3 is 17 amino acids long. CDR1 is SGHAT and CDR2 is FQNNGV in the germline V gene. The CDR3 spells CASSPRLGPSWTDTQYF. CDR3 sequence (DNA): TGTGCCAGCAGCCCCCGCCTAGGCCCTTCTTGGACAGATACGCAGTATTTT.

This clonotype was counted between two and nine times. The genes are TRBV7-9 and TRBJ2-5, with D possibly TRBD2 on 5 matching bases. From germline, CDR1 is SEHNR and CDR2 FQNEAQ (reference sequence). The CDR3 is made up of 14 amino acids. V dropped 3 bases and J dropped 7 bases, with 15 bases sitting between them. CDR3 in amino acids: CASSFRGPPGTQYF. In nucleotides, the CDR3 is TGTGCCAGCAGCTTTCGCGGGCCTCCGGGGACCCAGTACTTC.

The chain carries TRBV7-9 and TRBJ1-1, with D possibly matching TRBD1 (6 bases). Looked up from germline, CDR1 is SEHNR and CDR2 is FQNEAQ (reference sequence). This CDR3 has 15 amino acids. The ends were cut back, 4 bases at V and 0 bases at J, with 12 bases in the middle. CDR3 nucleotide sequence: TGTGCCAGCAGCTACCCGGACAGATTGAACACTGAAGCTTTCTTT. Translated, it gives CASSYPDRLNTEAFF.

V gene TRBV12-5 combines with J gene TRBJ2-5, with D possibly being TRBD1 or TRBD2 (5 bases each). Trimming took 4 bases from V and 2 from J, leaving 20 bases between them. The CDR3 has 17 amino acids. Germline assignment: CDR1 LGHNT and CDR2 FRNRAP. CDR3 bases: TGTGCTAGTGGTTCCCCGGGGCCTGGCCCCCTACAAGAGACCCAGTACTTC. Protein sequence: CASGSPGPGPLQETQYF.

This clonotype appeared a few times. The V call is TRBV11-2, the J call TRBJ2-3; D is uncertain. V dropped 4 bases and J dropped 0 bases, with 20 bases sitting between them. There are 18 residues in the CDR3. The V gene's germline CDR1 is SGHAT and CDR2 FQNNGV. The DNA of the CDR3 is TGTGCCAGCAGCTCGAGGAAAAAACACACACCTAGCACAGATACGCAGTATTTT. Residues: CASSSRKKHTPSTDTQYF.

The V and J genes are TRBV10-1 and TRBJ2-3; D unclear. The CDR3 has 13 residues. CDR1 is WNHNN and CDR2 is SYGVQD in the germline V gene (reference sequence). Deletions cut 3 bases from V and 2 bases from J, with 6 bases between. The CDR3: CASSEDPTDTQYF. CDR3 DNA sequence: TGCGCCAGCAGTGAAGACCCCACAGATACGCAGTATTTT.

This chain joins TRBV15 and TRBJ1-1; D not resolved. Trimming cost V 0 bases and J 4 bases, with 12 bases left between them. Germline-derived CDR1 and CDR2 are LNHNV and YYDKDF (reference sequence). The CDR3 totals 15 residues. The chain's CDR3 is CATSRDFSRGTEAFF. CDR3 coding DNA: TGTGCCACCAGCAGAGATTTTAGCCGGGGCACTGAAGCTTTCTTT.

This clonotype was found a few times. The chain links TRBV5-1 to TRBJ1-4; TRBD1 matches 12 bases. The ends lost 2 bases at V and 11 bases at J; junction bases unmatched: 10. Per germline, CDR1 SGHRS and CDR2 YFSETQ. The CDR3 spans 16 residues. CDR3 DNA: TGCGCCAGCAGCTTAGGCGCGGGACAGGGGGCGCAGAAACTGTTTTTT. Translating it yields CASSLGAGQGAQKLFF.

The gene calls are TRBV6-6 and TRBJ1-2; TRBD1 aligns across 7 bases. V lost 5 bases and J lost 8; bases outside the gene matches: 2. The germline gives CDR1 MNHNY, CDR2 SVGAGI (reference sequence). The CDR3 spans 11 residues. The chain's CDR3 is CASSTGEGYTF. The CDR3 DNA reads as TGTGCCAGCAGTACAGGGGAGGGCTACACCTTC.

The chain combines TRBV12-3 or TRBV12-4 with TRBJ1-3; D is ambiguous. Between the trimmed V and J ends, which lost 3 bases and 0 bases, there was a span of 6 bases. The CDR3 is made up of 14 amino acids. CDR3 DNA: TGTGCCAGCAGTTTCGGGCCCTCTGGAAACACCATATATTTT. It is translated as CASSFGPSGNTIYF.

On this clonotype itself: One end of the junction fails to match germline, which may point to a read error. The chain is built from TRBV27 and TRBJ2-1, with 9 bases lining up with TRBD1. Looked up from germline, CDR1 is MNHEY and CDR2 is SMNVEV (reference sequence). CDR3 length: 15 amino acids. The CDR3, as DNA: TGTGCCAGCAGTCATGGACAGGGGCGGGTTAATGAGCGGTTCTTC. This encodes CASSHGQGRVNERFF.

V and J are TRBV2 and TRBJ1-5; D is unresolved. This CDR3 contains 17 residues. CDR1 is SNHLY and CDR2 is FYNNEI in the germline V gene. The ends were cut back, 1 base at V and 4 bases at J, with 17 bases in the middle. CDR3 in amino acids: CASSEDGRVGLNQPQHF. In DNA, the CDR3 is TGTGCCAGCAGTGAAGATGGGAGGGTAGGATTAAATCAGCCCCAGCATTTT. Full variable domain (remainder filled in from reference TRBV2 and TRBJ1-5): EPEVTQTPSHQVTQMGQEVILRCVPISNHLYFYWYRQILGQKVEFLVSFYNNEISEKSEIFDDQFSVERPDGSNFTLKIRSTKLEDSAMYFCASSEDGRVGLNQPQHFGDGTRLSIL.

CDR3 DNA sequence: TGTGCCAGCAACTACCTCCGTCAGGGGGTCAAGGAGCAGTACTTC. Residues: CASNYLRQGVKEQYF. The V and J genes are TRBV6-5 and TRBJ2-7; 7 nucleotides align to TRBD1. Per germline, CDR1 MNHEY and CDR2 SVGAGI. This CDR3 region has 15 residues. J gave up 7 bases and V 7 bases, and 16 bases lay outside the gene matches.

The J gene is TRBJ1-2, the V gene TRBV12-3 or TRBV12-4; 12 bases map to TRBD1. The CDR3 sequence is 16 residues long. V dropped 4 bases and J dropped 8; count of bases not matched to a gene: 11. DNA for the CDR3: TGTGCCAGCAGTTGGAAACAGGGACAGGGGGCGAAAGGCTACACCTTC. This translates into CASSWKQGQGAKGYTF.

The rearrangement uses TRBV6-1 and TRBJ2-1; TRBD2 agrees at 8 bases. Matching the DNA end better, TRBJ2-7 makes the J call doubtful. Germline values: CDR1 MNHNS, CDR2 SASEGT. The CDR3 length is 16 residues. The CDR3 is CASSEKGTRNYNEQYF. CDR3 nucleotides: TGTGCCAGCAGTGAAAAAGGGACTAGAAATTACAATGAGCAGTACTTC.